Included here is one T cell receptor (beta chain) sequence, with context. Other nucleotide sequences in the sample specify the same CDR3. This entry belongs to a study of blood T cell repertoires in COVID-19. Trimming pared 0 bases from V and 4 bases from J, leaving 6 bases between. CDR3 size: 13 residues. In germline, CDR1 is LNHNV, CDR2 YYDKDF (reference sequence). Assay used: immunoSEQ multiplex PCR; TCRdb lists only in-frame clones, some missing. The table lists more than 85,000 clones, roughly 85% of them singletons. Sequenced input: peripheral blood. This clonotype was obtained from a woman aged 55-69 years with acute or convalescent COVID-19. The rearrangement links TRBV15 to TRBJ1-1; D is unresolved. The CDR3 DNA is TGTGCCACCAGCAGAGATCGGGGCACTGAAGCTTTCTTT. Residues: CATSRDRGTEAFF. The complete variable domain, with remaining parts taken from reference TRBV15 and TRBJ1-1, reads DAMVIQNPRYQVTQFGKPVTLSCSQTLNHNVMYWYQQKSSQAPKLLFHYYDKDFNNEADTPDNFQSRRPNTSFCFLDIRSPGLGDTAMYLCATSRDRGTEAFFGQGTRLTVV.